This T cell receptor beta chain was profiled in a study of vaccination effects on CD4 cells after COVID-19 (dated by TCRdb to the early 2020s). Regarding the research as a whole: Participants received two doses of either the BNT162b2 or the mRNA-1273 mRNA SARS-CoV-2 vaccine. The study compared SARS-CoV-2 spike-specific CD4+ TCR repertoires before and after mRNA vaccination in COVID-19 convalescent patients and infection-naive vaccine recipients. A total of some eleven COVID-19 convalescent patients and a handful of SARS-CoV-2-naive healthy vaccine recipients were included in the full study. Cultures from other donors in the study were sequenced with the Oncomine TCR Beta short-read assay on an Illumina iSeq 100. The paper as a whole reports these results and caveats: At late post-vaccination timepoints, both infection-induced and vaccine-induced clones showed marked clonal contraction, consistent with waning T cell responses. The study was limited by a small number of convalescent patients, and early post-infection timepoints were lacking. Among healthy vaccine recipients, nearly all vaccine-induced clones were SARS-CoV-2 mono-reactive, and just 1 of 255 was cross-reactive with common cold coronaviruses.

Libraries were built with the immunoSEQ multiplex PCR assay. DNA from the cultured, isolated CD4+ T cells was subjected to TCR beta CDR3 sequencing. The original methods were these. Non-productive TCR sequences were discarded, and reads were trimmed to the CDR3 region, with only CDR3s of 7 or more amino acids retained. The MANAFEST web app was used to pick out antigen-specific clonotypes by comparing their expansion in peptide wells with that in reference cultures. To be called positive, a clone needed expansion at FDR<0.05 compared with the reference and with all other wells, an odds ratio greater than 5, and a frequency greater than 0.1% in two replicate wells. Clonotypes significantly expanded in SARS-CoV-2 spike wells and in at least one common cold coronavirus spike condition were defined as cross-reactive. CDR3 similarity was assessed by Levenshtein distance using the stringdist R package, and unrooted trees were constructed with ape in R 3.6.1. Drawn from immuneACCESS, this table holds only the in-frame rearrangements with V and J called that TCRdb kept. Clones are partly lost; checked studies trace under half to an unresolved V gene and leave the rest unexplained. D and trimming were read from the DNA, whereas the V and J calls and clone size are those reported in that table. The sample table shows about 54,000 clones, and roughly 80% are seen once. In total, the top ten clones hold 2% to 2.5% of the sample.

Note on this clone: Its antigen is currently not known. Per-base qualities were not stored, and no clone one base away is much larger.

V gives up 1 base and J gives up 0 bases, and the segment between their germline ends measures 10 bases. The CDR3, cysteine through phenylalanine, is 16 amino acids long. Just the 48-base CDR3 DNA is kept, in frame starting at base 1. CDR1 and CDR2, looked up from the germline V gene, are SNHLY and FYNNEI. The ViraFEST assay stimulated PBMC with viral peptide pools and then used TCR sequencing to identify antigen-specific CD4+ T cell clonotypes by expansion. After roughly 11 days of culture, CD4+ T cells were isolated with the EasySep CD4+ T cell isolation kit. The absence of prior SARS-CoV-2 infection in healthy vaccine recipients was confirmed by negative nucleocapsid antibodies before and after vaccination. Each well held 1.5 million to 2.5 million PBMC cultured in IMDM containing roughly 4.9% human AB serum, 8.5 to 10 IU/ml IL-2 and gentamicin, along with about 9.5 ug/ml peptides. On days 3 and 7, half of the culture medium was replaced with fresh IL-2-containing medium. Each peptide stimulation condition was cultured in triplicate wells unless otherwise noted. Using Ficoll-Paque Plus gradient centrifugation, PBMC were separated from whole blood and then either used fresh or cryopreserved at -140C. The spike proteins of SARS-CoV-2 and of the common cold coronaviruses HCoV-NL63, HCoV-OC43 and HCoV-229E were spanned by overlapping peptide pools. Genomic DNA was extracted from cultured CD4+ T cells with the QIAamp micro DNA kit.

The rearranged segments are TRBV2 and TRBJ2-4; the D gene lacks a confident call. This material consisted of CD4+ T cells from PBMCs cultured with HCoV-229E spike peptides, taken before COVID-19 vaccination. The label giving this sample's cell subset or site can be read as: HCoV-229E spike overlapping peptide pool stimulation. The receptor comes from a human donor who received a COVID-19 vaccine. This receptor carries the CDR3 CASSEEATIAKNIQYF. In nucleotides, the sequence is TGTGCCAGCAGTGAAGAAGCTACAATAGCCAAAAACATTCAGTACTTC.